Listed below are T cell receptor beta chains from one sample, sequenced in a study of T cells in Graves' hyperthyroidism and ophthalmopathy. Each CDR3 protein is one row after TCRdb ran MiXCR on the multiplex PCR reads. The sample lists 750,000 to 900,000 distinct CDR3 sequences, 38% seen once, with 7.5% to 9.5% in the top ten. Sequencing used blood. The receptor set was obtained from a man between 18 and 35 years old with Graves' hyperthyroidism. CDR3s include the opening cysteine and the closing phenylalanine or tryptophan. The order of the fields is clone size, V gene, CDR3 length, J gene, D gene, CDR3 DNA, CDR3 protein. A D gene is named only where the DNA matches it firmly. Where a row states a size, it is once, few, many or the class of an expanded clone; other rows omit it.

>few|TRBV2|18|TRBJ1-1|TRBD1
TGTGCCAGCAGTGAAGGAGGGGACAGGGGGGGGCGGAACACTGAAGCTTTCTTT
CASSEGGDRGGRNTEAFF
>-|TRBV25-1|14|TRBJ2-2|TRBD1
TGTGCCAGCGGGGGACAGGGGGCCACCGGGGAGCTGTTTTTT
CASGGQGATGELFF
>-|TRBV2|12|TRBJ1-5|-
TGTGCCAGCAGTGTGACGGTTCAGCCCCAGCATTTT
CASSVTVQPQHF
>-|TRBV2|16|TRBJ2-2|-
TGTGCCAGCAGTGAAGCGCGACTAGCGAACACCGGGGAGCTGTTTTTT
CASSEARLANTGELFF
>many|TRBV7-2|14|TRBJ2-7|-
TGTGCCAGCAGCTTAGTGGTTAGCTCCTACGAGCAGTACTTC
CASSLVVSSYEQYF
>many|TRBV10-3|13|TRBJ2-7|-
TGTGCCATCAGCGTAACAGGGACGGACGAGCAGTACTTC
CAISVTGTDEQYF
>few|TRBV12-5|12|TRBJ1-2|-
TGTGCTAGTGGTTTGACAGGGTTCGAGTACACCTTC
CASGLTGFEYTF
>many|TRBV2|14|TRBJ1-5|TRBD1
TGTGCCAGCAGCGGGACAGGGGGTGATCAGCCCCAGCATTTT
CASSGTGGDQPQHF
>many|TRBV9|16|TRBJ2-2|-
TGTGCCAGCAGCCCCTGGAGGGGGACGAACACCGGGGAGCTGTTTTTT
CASSPWRGTNTGELFF
>many|TRBV7-3|15|TRBJ2-5|TRBD2
TGTGCCAGCAGCTCCGGGACTAGCAGTGAAGAGACCCAGTACTTC
CASSSGTSSEETQYF
>-|TRBV15|15|TRBJ1-5|TRBD1
TGTGCCAGCAGTTTTCTAGGGACAGGCAATCAGCCCCAGCATTTT
CASSFLGTGNQPQHF
>-|TRBV19|18|TRBJ1-2|-
TGTGCCAGTAGTATAGATCTCGCAGGGCGGCCGCACTACTATGGCTACACCTTC
CASSIDLAGRPHYYGYTF
>many|TRBV4-1|14|TRBJ1-2|TRBD1
TGCGCCAGCAGCCAATCGACAGGGGGTCTTGGCTACACCTTC
CASSQSTGGLGYTF
>-|TRBV9|16|TRBJ1-4|-
TGTGCCAGCAGCTTCACGGCGGGGGAGAATTATGAAAAACTGTTTTTT
CASSFTAGENYEKLFF
>-|TRBV4-1|14|TRBJ1-6|-
TGCGCCAGCAGCCAAGAGGGCTCAAATTCACCCCTCCACTTT
CASSQEGSNSPLHF
>few|TRBV5-1|14|TRBJ2-7|-
TGCGCCAGCAGCTTGGGGCCAGGGTTCTACGAGCAGTACTTC
CASSLGPGFYEQYF
>-|TRBV5-1|15|TRBJ1-4|-
TGCGCCAGCAGCTCTAGGGACGGTATTAATGAAAAACTGTTTTTT
CASSSRDGINEKLFF
>-|TRBV7-9|13|TRBJ2-5|-
TGTGCCAGCAGCGTCGGGACGGGAGAGACCCAGTACTTC
CASSVGTGETQYF
>-|TRBV6-1|15|TRBJ2-5|-
TGTGCCAGCAGTGTTCAGGGTGGGGGACAAGAGACCCAGTACTTC
CASSVQGGGQETQYF
>-|TRBV5-6|14|TRBJ1-5|-
TGTGCCAGCAGCTTGGGTTCAGGGCATCAGCCCCAGCATTTT
CASSLGSGHQPQHF
>-|TRBV25-1|13|TRBJ1-2|TRBD1
TGTGCCAGCGATCCCGGGACAGGGGATGGCTACACCTTC
CASDPGTGDGYTF
>many|TRBV2|13|TRBJ2-7|-
TGTGCCAGCAGTGATACAACGACCTACGAGCAGTACTTC
CASSDTTTYEQYF
>many|TRBV19|13|TRBJ1-6|TRBD1
TGTGCCAGCCTGGGACAGGCTAATTCACCCCTCCACTTT
CASLGQANSPLHF
>-|TRBV7-9|15|TRBJ2-7|-
TGTGCCAGCAGCTTATATGTGCAGGGGTCGTACGAGCAGTACTTC
CASSLYVQGSYEQYF
>-|TRBV20-1|14|TRBJ2-2|-
TGCAGTGCTAGTCCGTTTGGGAACACCGGGGAGCTGTTTTTT
CSASPFGNTGELFF
>-|TRBV6-5|15|TRBJ2-5|-
TGTGCCAGCAGTTATAGAACACACCCAAAGGAGACCCAGTACTTC
CASSYRTHPKETQYF
>-|TRBV6-5|12|TRBJ2-7|TRBD1
TGTGCCAGCAGGTCGGACAGGGACGAGCAGTACTTC
CASRSDRDEQYF
>few|TRBV11-1|13|TRBJ2-5|-
TGTGCCAGCAGCTTCTGGGGATTAGAGACCCAGTACTTC
CASSFWGLETQYF
>many|TRBV7-3|14|TRBJ1-6|-
TGTGCCAGCAGCACCGGGACGGAGAATTCACCCCTCCACTTT
CASSTGTENSPLHF
>many|TRBV20-1|14|TRBJ1-5|-
TGCAGTGCTGCCAGGGCTTCAGGGGATCAGCCCCAGCATTTT
CSAARASGDQPQHF
>few|TRBV11-3|16|TRBJ2-7|-
TGTGCCAGCAGCCCGGACCGCGGCAGCCATTCCTACGAGCAGTACTTC
CASSPDRGSHSYEQYF
>many|TRBV2|13|TRBJ1-2|-
TGTGCCAGCAGTGAAGCCGGATACTATGGCTACACCTTC
CASSEAGYYGYTF
>-|TRBV2|13|TRBJ2-5|-
TGTGCCAGCAGGGGGCTTACTGAAGAGACCCAGTACTTC
CASRGLTEETQYF
>many|TRBV6-6|12|TRBJ1-1|-
TGTGCCAGCAGTTACTCGAGGACTGAAGCTTTCTTT
CASSYSRTEAFF
>many|TRBV19|13|TRBJ2-7|-
TGTGCCAGTAGTATGGGAGGGGGGCTCGAGCAGTACTTC
CASSMGGGLEQYF
>many|TRBV29-1|12|TRBJ2-5|-
TGCAGCGTTTCGTCGGGGGTCGAGACCCAGTACTTC
CSVSSGVETQYF
>-|TRBV4-2|14|TRBJ1-5|TRBD1
TGTGCCAGCAGCCACACAGGGGAGGATCAGCCCCAGCATTTT
CASSHTGEDQPQHF
>-|TRBV2|16|TRBJ1-5|TRBD1
TGTGCCAGCATTGTCTGGGACAGGGATAGCAATCAGCCCCAGCATTTT
CASIVWDRDSNQPQHF
>-|TRBV7-8|13|TRBJ2-7|-
TGTGCCAGCAGCTTAGAAAGGGAACACGAGCAGTACTTC
CASSLEREHEQYF
>many|TRBV29-1|14|TRBJ2-7|TRBD2
TGCAGCGTTGAGTTGTGGGAGGGCCTCGACGAGCAGTACTTC
CSVELWEGLDEQYF
>-|TRBV7-6|14|TRBJ2-5|-
TGTGCCAGCAGCGCACAGCCGGACTCGGAGCCCCAGTACTTC
CASSAQPDSEPQYF
>-|TRBV6-5|15|TRBJ2-2|-
TGTGCCAGCAGTTACCTAGGTTCGAACACCGGGGAGCTGTTTTTT
CASSYLGSNTGELFF
>many|TRBV25-1|16|TRBJ2-6|-
TGTGCCAGCAGTGGCCCCCGCAGGGGAAGAGCCAACGTCCTGACTTTC
CASSGPRRGRANVLTF
>many|TRBV29-1|14|TRBJ1-2|TRBD1
TGCAGCGGATCCGGGACAGCTACTAACTATGGCTACACCTTC
CSGSGTATNYGYTF
>-|TRBV12-3/TRBV12-4|15|TRBJ1-5|-
TGTGCCAGCAGTTATGTGGGTTTTATCGATCAGCCCCAGCATTTT
CASSYVGFIDQPQHF
>-|TRBV25-1|16|TRBJ2-7|TRBD1
TGTGCCAGCAGTTTCCTCCGGGACAGTGAAACCTACGAGCAGTACTTC
CASSFLRDSETYEQYF
>-|TRBV9|13|TRBJ2-5|-
TGTGCCAGCAGCGTAGGGGGAGGAAAGACCCAGTACTTC
CASSVGGGKTQYF
>-|TRBV20-1|15|TRBJ1-3|TRBD1
TGCAGTGCCAAAGGGGGGACAGGGATAGGAAACACCATATATTTT
CSAKGGTGIGNTIYF
>many|TRBV2|13|TRBJ1-3|-
TGTGCCAGCAGTGGAGGGTTTGGAAACACCATATATTTT
CASSGGFGNTIYF
>-|TRBV10-2|15|TRBJ2-7|TRBD2
TGTGCCAGCACTTATAGCGGGGGGGTCGCCTACGGGCAGTACTTC
CASTYSGGVAYGQYF
>few|TRBV7-9|15|TRBJ2-5|TRBD1
TGTGCCAGCAGCCAGAAGACAGGGGGGCAAGAGACCCAGTACTTC
CASSQKTGGQETQYF
>many|TRBV25-1|15|TRBJ2-6|-
TGTGCCAGCAGTGGGATTGGGACTGGGGCCAACGTCCTGACTTTC
CASSGIGTGANVLTF
>few|TRBV5-1|16|TRBJ1-3|-
TGCGCCAGCAGCTCATCCGGGACAACCGCTGGAAACACCATATATTTT
CASSSSGTTAGNTIYF
>few|TRBV5-1|12|TRBJ2-7|-
TGCGCCAGCAGCAAGGACCTTTACGAGCAGTACTTC
CASSKDLYEQYF